Described below is a single TCR beta chain sequence and its context. Its target is not known. The sample comes from a study of T-cell reconstitution after alpha-beta-depleted transplantation in children. The study's findings and limits: Alpha-beta T cells about two months after transplant reportedly derived from several hundred expanded graft clones. It was newly produced T cells that mostly accounted for T-cell counts and diversity one year after transplant. Some patients' high day-60 TCRbeta diversity was traced to surviving recipient T cells and thymic progenitors.

The TCRbeta library incorporated unique molecular identifiers. TCRdb re-analysed the PCR reads in MiXCR, keeping a single row per CDR3 protein. Here the sample spans about 460,000 distinct CDR3 sequences, around 10% being singletons. V was clipped by 2 bases and J by 6 bases, with 10 bases between them. The CDR3 has 13 amino acids. Germline CDR1 reads MDHEN; CDR2 reads SYDVKM. This chain links TRBV28 with TRBJ1-1; D remains ambiguous. Sample: PBMCs, mostly from graft donor cells, taken 180 days after TCRalphabeta/CD19-depleted stem cell transplant. This clonotype originated in a female patient aged 2-10 years who had a stem cell transplant for aplastic anemia, so the T cells may come from the graft donor. The CDR3 sequence is CASSLHPSPEAFF. CDR3 sequence (DNA): TGTGCCAGCAGTTTACATCCCTCCCCTGAAGCTTTCTTT.